This T cell receptor (beta chain) was observed in a study of a mutant IDH1 vaccine in newly diagnosed glioma. Across the study: The study started vaccination 4-6 weeks after radiotherapy alone, or with temozolomide cycles. Receipt of radiotherapy, temozolomide, or both preceded the study, and most received both.

V dropped 8 bases and J dropped 0 bases, with 11 bases sitting between them. The CDR3 contains 14 residues. Germline assignment: CDR1 MNHNS and CDR2 SASEGT. The sample's time point: week 23, last vaccination. The vaccine gave 300 ug of a 20-mer mutant IDH1 peptide subcutaneously per dose. New IDH1-mutant, ATRX-lost WHO grade 3 or 4 astrocytomas occurred in donors. About this clone: Its target is not known.

Clones were read by immunoSEQ multiplex PCR, and TCRdb kept only the in-frame ones, dropping some. The repertoire holds some 27,000 clones, with approximately 78% as singletons. The sequencing here drew on PBMCs, taken from a glioma patient whose treatment included an IDH1 peptide vaccine. The receptor was derived from a woman aged 25 to 39 with glioma. This rearrangement joins TRBV6-1 to TRBJ1-5, with no clear D. The CDR3 here is CASLHDHSNQPQHF. DNA of the CDR3: TGTGCCAGCCTGCACGATCATAGCAATCAGCCCCAGCATTTT.